This T cell receptor (beta chain) was identified in a study of CD8+CD57+ T cells in acquired aplastic anemia. Patients sequenced had flow cytometry evidence of CD8+CD57+ cell expansion. CDR3 length equals 15 residues. Germline V CDR1 and CDR2: SGHVS, FNYEAQ. The germline V and J ends were trimmed by 6 bases and 1 base, with 15 bases remaining between them. Profiling of TCR beta VDJ combinations and CDR3 sequences used genomic DNA as template. MiXCR, run by TCRdb on the reads, gives a single entry per CDR3 protein. The table includes around 500,000 distinct CDR3 sequences, less than 35% detected once. Sequencing was done on a sample of sorted CD4+, CD8+, or CD8+CD57+ T cells (not recorded which) from PBMCs. The genes are TRBV7-6 and TRBJ1-1, with a weak D call TRBD1 (6 bases). The TCR originated in a human donor with aplastic anemia. The DNA for the CDR3 is TGTGCCAGCAGTTACAGGACAGCATCGAACACTGAAGCTTTCTTT. Translated, it gives CASSYRTASNTEAFF.